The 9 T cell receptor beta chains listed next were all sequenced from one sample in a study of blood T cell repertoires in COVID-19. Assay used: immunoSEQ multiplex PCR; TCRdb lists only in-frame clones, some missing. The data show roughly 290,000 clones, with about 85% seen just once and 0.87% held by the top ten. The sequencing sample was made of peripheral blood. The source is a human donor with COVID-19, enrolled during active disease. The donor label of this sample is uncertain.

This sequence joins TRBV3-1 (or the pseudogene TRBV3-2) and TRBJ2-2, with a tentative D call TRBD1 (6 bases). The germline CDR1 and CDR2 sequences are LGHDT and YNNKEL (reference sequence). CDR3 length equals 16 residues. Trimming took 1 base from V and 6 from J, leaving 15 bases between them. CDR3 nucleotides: TGTGCCAGCAGCCAAGGCCCAGGGGATCGGGCCGGGGAGCTGTTTTTT. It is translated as CASSQGPGDRAGELFF.

In nucleotides, the CDR3 is TGTGCCAGCAGTCATCAGGGGGCACGGGATGAGCAGTTCTTC. It translates to CASSHQGARDEQFF. This sequence joins TRBV28 and TRBJ2-1; 8 nucleotides agree with TRBD1. J gave up 8 bases and V 5 bases, and 8 bases lay outside the gene matches. The CDR3 length is 14 residues. Germline values: CDR1 MDHEN, CDR2 SYDVKM.

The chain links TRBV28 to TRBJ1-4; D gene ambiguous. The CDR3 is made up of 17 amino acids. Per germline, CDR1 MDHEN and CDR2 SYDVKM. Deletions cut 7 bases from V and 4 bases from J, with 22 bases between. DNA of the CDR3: TGTGCCAGCACCTTGGCACAGTTCGACCCGAGTAATGAAAAACTGTTTTTT. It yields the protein CASTLAQFDPSNEKLFF.

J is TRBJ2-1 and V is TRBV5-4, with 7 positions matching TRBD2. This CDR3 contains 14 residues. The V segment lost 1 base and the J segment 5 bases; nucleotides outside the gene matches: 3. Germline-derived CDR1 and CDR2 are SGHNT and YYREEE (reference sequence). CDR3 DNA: TGTGCCAGCAGCTTGACTAGCGCAGACAATGAGCAGTTCTTC. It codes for CASSLTSADNEQFF.

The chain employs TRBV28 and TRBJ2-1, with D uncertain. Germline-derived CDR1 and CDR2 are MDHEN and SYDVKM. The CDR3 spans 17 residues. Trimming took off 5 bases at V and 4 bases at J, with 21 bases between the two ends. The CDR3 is CASSPASSGTRYNEQFF. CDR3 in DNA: TGTGCCAGCAGTCCTGCCTCCTCTGGCACGCGGTACAATGAGCAGTTCTTC.

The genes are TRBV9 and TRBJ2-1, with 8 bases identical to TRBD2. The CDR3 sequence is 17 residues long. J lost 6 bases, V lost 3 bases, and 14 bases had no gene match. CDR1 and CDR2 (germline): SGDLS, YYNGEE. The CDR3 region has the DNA TGTGCCAGCAGCGCGGGGGCTAGCGGGCCTCCCCTCAATGAGCAGTTCTTC. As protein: CASSAGASGPPLNEQFF.

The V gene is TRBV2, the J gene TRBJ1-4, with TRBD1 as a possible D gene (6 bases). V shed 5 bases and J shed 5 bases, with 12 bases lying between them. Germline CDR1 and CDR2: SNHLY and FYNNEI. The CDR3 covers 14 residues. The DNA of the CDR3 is TGTGCCAGCAGTTCGCAGGGGATCAATGAAAAACTGTTTTTT. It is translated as CASSSQGINEKLFF.

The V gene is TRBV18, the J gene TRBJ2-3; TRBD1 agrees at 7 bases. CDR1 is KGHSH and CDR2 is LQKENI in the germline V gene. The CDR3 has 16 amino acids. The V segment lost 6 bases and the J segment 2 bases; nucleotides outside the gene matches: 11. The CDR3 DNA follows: TGTGCCAGCTCGCGATCGGGGACAGATTACACAGATACGCAGTATTTT. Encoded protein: CASSRSGTDYTDTQYF.

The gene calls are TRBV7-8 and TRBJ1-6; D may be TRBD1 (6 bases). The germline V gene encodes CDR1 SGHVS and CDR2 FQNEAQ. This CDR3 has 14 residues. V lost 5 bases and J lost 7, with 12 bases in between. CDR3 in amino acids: CASSRATGNSPLHF. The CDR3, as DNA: TGTGCCAGCAGCCGTGCAACAGGGAATTCACCCCTCCACTTT.